The 8 T cell receptor beta chains below all came from one sample that was sequenced in a study of blood T cell repertoires in COVID-19. The data were produced by immunoSEQ multiplex PCR, yet TCRdb's version contains in-frame clones alone and is incomplete. Of 150,000 or so clones listed, about four fifths are singletons. The sequenced sample was PBMCs or T cells enriched from blood (not recorded which). The receptors were sampled from a man aged 55 to 70 who had recovered from COVID-19.

The rearrangement links TRBV2 to TRBJ1-1; no clear D. Germline V CDR1 and CDR2: SNHLY, FYNNEI. V was clipped by 6 bases and J by 0 bases, with 11 bases between them. This CDR3 region has 14 residues. This CDR3 is CASREGLVNTEAFF. The CDR3 DNA follows: TGTGCCAGCAGAGAGGGTTTGGTGAACACTGAAGCTTTCTTT.

The V gene is TRBV9, the J gene TRBJ2-3; D perhaps matches TRBD1 (6 bases). Germline CDR1 and CDR2: SGDLS and YYNGEE. The CDR3 extends over 14 amino acids. The ends were cut back, 7 bases at V and 2 bases at J, with 14 bases in the middle. DNA for the CDR3: TGTGCCAGCGGGACACTCAGGTCCACAGATACGCAGTATTTT. It yields the protein CASGTLRSTDTQYF. Variable domain in full (rest from reference TRBV9 and TRBJ2-3): DSGVTQTPKHLITATGQRVTLRCSPRSGDLSVYWYQQSLDQGLQFLIQYYNGEERAKGNILERFSAQQFPDLHSELNLSSLELGDSALYFCASGTLRSTDTQYFGPGTRLTVL.

This clone was detected only once. The J gene is TRBJ1-1, the V gene TRBV15; the D is unclear. The germline V gene encodes CDR1 LNHNV and CDR2 YYDKDF (reference sequence). With 0 bases removed from V and 6 bases from J, the gap between germline ends came to 8 bases. The CDR3 runs 13 residues. CDR3 sequence: CATSRDMGAEAFF. Here the CDR3 DNA reads TGTGCCACCAGCAGAGATATGGGAGCTGAAGCTTTCTTT.

CDR3 nucleotides: TGTGCCAGCCAGGTCACGTCAAACACCGGGGAGCTGTTTTTT. Protein product: CASQVTSNTGELFF. V usage is TRBV19 and J usage is TRBJ2-2; no definite D call. Germline V gives CDR1 LNHDA, CDR2 SQIVND (reference sequence). CDR3 length: 14 amino acids. The V gene lost 9 bases and the J gene lost 2 bases, with 13 bases spanning the gap. Variable domain in full (rest from reference TRBV19 and TRBJ2-2): DGGITQSPKYLFRKEGQNVTLSCEQNLNHDAMYWYRQDPGQGLRLIYYSQIVNDFQKGDIAEGYSVSREKKESFPLTVTSAQKNPTAFYLCASQVTSNTGELFFGEGSRLTVL.

Only one count was recorded for this clone. The chain carries TRBV28 and TRBJ2-7, with 8 nucleotides matching TRBD1. Trimming took 3 bases from V and 3 from J; bases not matched to a gene: 1. The germline V gene has CDR1 MDHEN and CDR2 SYDVKM. This CDR3 region has 13 residues. The CDR3 DNA reads TGTGCCAGCAGTTTCGGGACAGGCTACGAGCAGTACTTC. It translates to CASSFGTGYEQYF.

The CDR3 DNA reads TGTGCCAGCAGTTTATTTGGGGGGATTAGCAATCAGCCCCAGCATTTT. Translation gives CASSLFGGISNQPQHF. The chain has TRBV28 and TRBJ1-5; D might be TRBD1 (5 bases). This CDR3 comprises 16 residues. Germline V gene lookup returns CDR1 MDHEN and CDR2 SYDVKM. The V end lost 1 base, the J end lost 0 bases, and 10 bases lay between the germline ends.

The gene calls are TRBV5-1 and TRBJ2-1; 14 bases line up with TRBD2. CDR1 is SGHRS, CDR2 YFSETQ, per germline. Trimming at V came to 4 bases and at J to 9 bases, leaving 9 bases not matched to a gene. The CDR3 has 16 amino acids. The CDR3 sequence is CASSPRTSGGPSEQFF. The CDR3, as DNA: TGCGCCAGCAGCCCGAGGACTAGCGGGGGGCCCAGTGAGCAGTTCTTC.

The chain links TRBV9 to TRBJ2-2; perhaps TRBD1 as D (6 bases). This CDR3 spans 15 amino acids. Germline CDR1 and CDR2: SGDLS and YYNGEE. The V and J ends lost 0 bases and 4 bases respectively, with 10 bases between them. Here the CDR3 DNA reads TGTGCCAGCAGCGTAGCGGACAGTTTCACCGGGGAGCTGTTTTTT. Residues: CASSVADSFTGELFF.